Reported below is one T cell receptor beta chain. With 60 Vbeta and 13 Jbeta primers, the PCR was carried out. The table came from immunoSEQ multiplex PCR; TCRdb's copy has only in-frame clones and leaves some out. Of 150,000 to 200,000 clones in the sample, about four fifths were seen once. The sample comes from a study of cytomegalovirus exposure and HLA in healthy donors. Material: PBMCs. The TCR originated in a man younger than 45 in good health and CMV-seropositive.

The CDR3 region has the DNA TGTGCCAGTAGTATAGGTGGAGGGATGAACACTGAAGCTTTCTTT. It translates to CASSIGGGMNTEAFF. This chain connects TRBV19 to TRBJ1-1; D gene ambiguous. V lost 1 base and J lost 0, with 9 bases in between. The CDR3 has 15 residues. The germline gives CDR1 LNHDA, CDR2 SQIVND (reference sequence).